This T cell receptor beta chain was sequenced in a study of cytomegalovirus exposure and HLA in healthy donors (dated by TCRdb to 2017 to 2019). About the study as a whole: An earlier analysis of some 550 of the donors reported 276 Gb of sequence data and roughly 110 million unique TCR beta sequences from 150 million to 200 million T cells. The study aimed to test whether signatures of past pathogen exposure could be identified by cataloging public T cell receptors. All discovery cohort repertoires had been generated using a single sequencing platform. Among the roughly 400 genotyped donors, around 81% belonged to the genetic ancestry cluster associated with self-reported Caucasian donors. In a later analysis, previously published TCR beta repertoires from roughly 710 donors were re-analyzed and high-resolution HLA genotyping was added so that TCR occurrence patterns could be studied. Donor age, sex, ethnicity and CMV serostatus were collected together with the repertoire data. To predict cytomegalovirus infection status, the study combined high-throughput TCR immunosequencing, statistical association of individual TCRs with disease status, and machine learning. The later analysis used no new phenotypic data to find candidate immune exposures, relying instead on TCR beta sequences and their occurrence across donors. The number of donors typed differed by locus, with 629-630 for A, B, C, DRB1 and DQB1, roughly 550 for DQA1, approximately 580 for DPA1, and roughly 450 for DPB1. An early release covering around 630 HLA-typed donors comprised approximately 290 gigabases of sequencing data and tens of millions of unique TCR sequences. Among roughly 400 genotyped donors of the cohort, an average of approximately 250,000 unique TCR beta nucleotide sequences were sequenced per donor, 15% to 20% of them non-productive. Both class I and class II loci were covered by HLA typing, at four-digit resolution. A separate validation cohort of about 110 different subjects was used in addition to the approximately 700-subject first cohort. The study profiled the T cell repertoires of 666 subjects by immunosequencing and related them to cytomegalovirus serostatus. Genome-wide SNP genotypes for about 60% of the 666 donors were used in a later genetic analysis, which treated that subset as a discovery cohort. Four to six DR-DQ haplotypes were handled as single units for association and clustering, since linkage in the cohort was strong. In an earlier analysis of a few hundred of the donors, high-throughput TCR beta sequencing was used to judge whether each TCR beta V gene segment behaved as functional or pseudogenic. Here is what the overall study found, with its caveats: A few of the identified cytomegalovirus-associated TCR beta chains were confirmed in vitro to be specific for cytomegalovirus antigens. A cluster of highly shared sequence variants was judged likely to represent a technical artifact of the sequencing pipeline. Specific HLA alleles were associated with 16,951 TCR beta sequences at a false discovery rate of 0.05 in a later analysis. Presence/absence analyses assumed roughly uniform sequencing depth across donors, an assumption that may not hold. Most CMV-associated TCR beta chains appeared to be HLA-restricted in a later analysis, and the HLA associations seemed to be driven largely by CMV exposure. Linkage disequilibrium might explain the correlated functional status among segregating V segments, but an unknown experimental factor could not be ruled out. Assigning TCR associations to individual alleles was difficult when HLA alleles, especially DR and DQ, strongly co-occurred. A further reported finding was that TCR beta sequences accurately predicted the HLA-A and HLA-B alleles for most subjects in the first cohort. In this cohort, only TCR beta chains were sequenced, and detectable features were limited by the absence of alpha or paired-chain data. In an earlier analysis of 587 of the donors, most TCR beta V segments appeared in productive rearrangements about 87% or about 30% of the time, broadly matching IMGT annotations. Because some donors lacked HLA typing at each locus, the association tests relied only on the typed subset. A later genetic analysis reported fewer N-insertions in productive TCRs among donors in an Asian-associated ancestry cluster than the roughly 650-donor mean. According to a later analysis, parvovirus B19, influenza, CMV and Epstein-Barr virus appeared linked to several top co-occurrence clusters. A later analysis found that HLA-associated TCR beta chains were more clonally expanded and had lower generation probabilities than equally common non-associated chains. The authors suggested that the approach could potentially be generalized to other disease states and immunological phenotypes. While some public TCRs were present in many individuals, most TCR sequences turned up only very rarely across donors. V-gene and J-gene trimming of TCR beta chains was associated with a missense DCLRE1C variant in a later genetic analysis, and the association was replicated in an independent cohort. The classifier was reported to diagnose cytomegalovirus status with high specificity and sensitivity in both the original and validation cohorts. The earlier analysis of 587 of the donors excluded 15 to 20 rarely observed V segments, including chromosome 9 orphons, because counts were too low. In a later analysis, the rate of TCR association differed among HLA loci, with DRB1 alleles having the most associated TCRs and HLA-C alleles having the fewest. The 87-base-pair reads could not distinguish some IMGT-functional V segments, including TRBV6-2 and TRBV6-3, so those segments were excluded. In the study, 150 to 200 TCR beta chains were listed as associated with cytomegalovirus. The only immune exposure information available for the cohort was CMV serostatus.

As regards this clone: Its target antigen remains unknown. Qualities for individual bases were not recorded, and no much larger clone is one base off.

The cohort consisted of 600 to 700 healthy bone marrow donors. Cohort members were all nominally healthy when sampled, although unrecorded immune exposures were likely present. The donor tested CMV seropositive, placing the donor among the 289 seropositive members of the cohort. A peripheral blood sample was collected from each donor, and TCR beta sequencing was performed on peripheral blood mononuclear cells. Genomic DNA was extracted from the blood cell samples with the Qiagen DNeasy Blood Extraction Kit. The CDR3 contains 14 residues, cysteine and phenylalanine counted. Left in the record is the CDR3 DNA by itself, 42 bases read in frame from the first base. As encoded in the germline V gene, CDR1 is ENHRY while CDR2 is SYGVKD. Trimmed from V: 2 bases; trimmed from J: 1 base; junction bases lacking a gene match: 0. Library construction relied on the immunoSEQ multiplex PCR assay. For the multiplex PCR, a mixture combining 60 forward primers for TCR Vbeta segments and 13 reverse primers for TCR Jbeta segments was used. The CDR3 region of rearranged TCR beta genes was amplified from genomic DNA with a multiplex PCR assay. The amplified TCR beta libraries were sequenced on the Illumina HiSeq System as 87-base-pair reads. As for the authors' bioinformatics: Across the 700 or so repertoires, a later analysis counted tens of millions of unique TCR beta chains, around 10 million of which were shared by at least two donors. A nearest-neighbor algorithm error-corrected the raw reads and collapsed the reads into unique sequences, merging closely related sequences to remove PCR and sequencing errors. Alignment of CDR3 sequences to IMGT reference sequences was used to assign V, D and J gene segments. Each retained sequence needed at least a six-nucleotide match to both a V gene segment and a J gene segment. Rearrangements were called productive when the CDR3 lacked stop codons and stayed in frame with V and J; all others were non-productive. CDR3 was defined according to IMGT convention as the region running from the second conserved V-encoded cysteine to the conserved J-encoded phenylalanine. The earlier analysis of 500 to 750 of the donors excluded any sequence lacking an unambiguous match to a single V gene segment. An earlier analysis of a few hundred of the donors called V segments functional above 56.7% productive rearrangements and segregating when the between-donor standard deviation exceeded 5%. A statistical classification framework was built for diagnosing cytomegalovirus status from the catalog of TCR beta chain sequences. In a later analysis, V and J genes were assigned by comparing TCR nucleotide sequences against IMGT/GENE-DB human TR gene sequences. Using the TCRdist pipeline, a later analysis assigned CDR3 sequences along with most-parsimonious VDJ recombination scenarios. In a later analysis, each TCR beta chain was defined by its CDR3 amino acid sequence together with its V-gene family, and reads lacking a unique V-gene family were excluded. A later analysis removed 550 to 650 highly shared, low-generation-probability nucleotide sequences to deal with suspected cross-contamination and a sequencing artifact. In a later analysis, a clonal expansion index for each public chain was calculated from normalized within-repertoire ranks of inferred template counts. A later analysis computed generation probabilities with a VDJ recombination model fitted to out-of-frame rearrangements, and checked the results against IGoR. A later analysis scored TCR-TCR, TCR-HLA and TCR-CMV co-occurrence with hypergeometric tests, applying a repertoire-size bias correction to TCR pairs. A later analysis estimated false discovery rates by permuting HLA or CMV assignments 20 times. In a later analysis, co-occurring TCRs were grouped using DBSCAN, and TCRdist sequence similarity was added for clustering within HLA-allele-positive subsets. Repertoires with fewer than 30,000 or more than 120,000 public chains, plus five repertoires with anomalous nucleotide sharing, were excluded from co-occurrence clustering. The immuneACCESS repertoire file appears here via TCRdb, limited to in-frame rearrangements. These files lack a portion of the clones; in checked studies, under half of the deficit traces to unresolved V genes, and the cause of the others is not known. D and trimming were read from the DNA, whereas the V and J calls and clone size are those reported in that table. The sample has 130,000 to 150,000 clones on record, around 81% of them singletons. Together, the top ten hold about 6.5% of the sample.

Sequencing was performed on PBMCs. This sequence originates from a man in his forties in good health and CMV-seropositive. In this chain, TRBV10-3 is recombined with TRBJ1-1, with TRBD1 identical over 8 junction bases. The CDR3 is CAISEGTGNTEAFF. The nucleotides are TGTGCCATCAGTGAGGGGACAGGGAACACTGAAGCTTTCTTT.